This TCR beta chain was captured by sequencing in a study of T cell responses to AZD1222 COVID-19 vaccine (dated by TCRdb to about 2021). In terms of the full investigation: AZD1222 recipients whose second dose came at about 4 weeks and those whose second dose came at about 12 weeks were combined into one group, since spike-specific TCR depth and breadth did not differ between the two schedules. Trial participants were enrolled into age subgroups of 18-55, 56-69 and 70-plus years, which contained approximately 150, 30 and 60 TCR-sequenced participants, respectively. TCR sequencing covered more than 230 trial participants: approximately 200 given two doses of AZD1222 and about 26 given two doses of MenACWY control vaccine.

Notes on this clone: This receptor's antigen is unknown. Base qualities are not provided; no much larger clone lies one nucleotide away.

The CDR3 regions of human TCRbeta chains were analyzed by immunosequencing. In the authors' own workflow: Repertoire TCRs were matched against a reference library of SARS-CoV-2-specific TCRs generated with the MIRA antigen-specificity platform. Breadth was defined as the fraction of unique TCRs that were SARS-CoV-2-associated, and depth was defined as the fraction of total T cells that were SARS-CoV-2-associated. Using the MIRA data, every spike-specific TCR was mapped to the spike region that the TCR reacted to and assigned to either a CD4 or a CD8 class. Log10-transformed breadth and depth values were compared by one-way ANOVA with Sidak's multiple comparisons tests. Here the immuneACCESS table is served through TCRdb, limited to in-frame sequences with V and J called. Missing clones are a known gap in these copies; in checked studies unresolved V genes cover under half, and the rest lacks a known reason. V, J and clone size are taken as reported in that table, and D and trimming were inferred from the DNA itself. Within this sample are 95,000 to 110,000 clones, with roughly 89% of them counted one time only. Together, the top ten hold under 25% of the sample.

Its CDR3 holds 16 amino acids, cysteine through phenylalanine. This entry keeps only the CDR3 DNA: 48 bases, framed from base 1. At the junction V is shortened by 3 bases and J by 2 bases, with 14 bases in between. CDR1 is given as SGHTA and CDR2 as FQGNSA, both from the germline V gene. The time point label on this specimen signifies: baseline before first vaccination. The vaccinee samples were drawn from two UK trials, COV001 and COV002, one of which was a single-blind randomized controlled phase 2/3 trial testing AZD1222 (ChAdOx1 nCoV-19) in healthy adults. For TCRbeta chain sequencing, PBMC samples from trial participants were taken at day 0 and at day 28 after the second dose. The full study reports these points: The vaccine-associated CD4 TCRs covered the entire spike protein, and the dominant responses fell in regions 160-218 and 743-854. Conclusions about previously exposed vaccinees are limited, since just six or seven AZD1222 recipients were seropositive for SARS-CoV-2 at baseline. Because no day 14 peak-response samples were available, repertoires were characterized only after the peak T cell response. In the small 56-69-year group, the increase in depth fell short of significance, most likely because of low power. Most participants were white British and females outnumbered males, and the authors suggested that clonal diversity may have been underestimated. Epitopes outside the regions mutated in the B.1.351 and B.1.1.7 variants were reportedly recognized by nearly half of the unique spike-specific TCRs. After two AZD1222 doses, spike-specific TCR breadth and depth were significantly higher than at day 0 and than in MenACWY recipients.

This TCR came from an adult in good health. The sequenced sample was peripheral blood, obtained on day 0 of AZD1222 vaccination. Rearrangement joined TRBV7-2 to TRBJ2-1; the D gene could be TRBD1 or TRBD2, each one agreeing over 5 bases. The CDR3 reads CASSLSSGTAYNEQFF. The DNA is TGTGCCAGCAGCTTGAGTTCCGGGACGGCCTACAATGAGCAGTTCTTC. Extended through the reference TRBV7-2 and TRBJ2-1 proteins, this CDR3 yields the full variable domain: GAGVSQSPSNKVTEKGKDVELRCDPISGHTALYWYRQSLGQGLEFLIYFQGNSAPDKSGLPSDRFSAERTGGSVSTLTIQRTQQEDSAVYLCASSLSSGTAYNEQFFGPGTRLTVL.